This T cell receptor beta chain was recorded in a study of cytomegalovirus exposure and HLA in healthy donors. Study-wide points: Equally common other TCR beta chains were less clonally expanded than HLA-associated ones, a later analysis found. The study flagged 150 to 200 TCR beta chains as cytomegalovirus-associated. Association with HLA alleles at 0.05 false discovery rate was found for around 15,000 TCR beta sequences in a later analysis.

PCR used 60 Vbeta primers and 13 Jbeta primers. Sequenced by immunoSEQ multiplex PCR; TCRdb stores in-frame clones only, minus some. The data contain 84,000 or so clones, roughly 83% of them singletons. Donors showed nominal health when sampled, although they likely had unrecorded immune exposures. Comment on this clone: As yet, its antigen is unknown.

Specimen: PBMCs. The TCR originated in a woman aged 45-65 years in good health and CMV-seronegative.

The chain's CDR3 is CASSSSYTVVSYEQYF. For the CDR3, the DNA is TGTGCCAGCAGCTCGAGTTATACGGTGGTTTCCTACGAGCAGTACTTC. The chain is built from TRBV7-8 and TRBJ2-7; D call uncertain. Per the germline V gene, CDR1 is SGHVS and CDR2 is FQNEAQ. V lost 4 bases and J lost 1, with 17 bases in between. This CDR3 spans 16 amino acids.